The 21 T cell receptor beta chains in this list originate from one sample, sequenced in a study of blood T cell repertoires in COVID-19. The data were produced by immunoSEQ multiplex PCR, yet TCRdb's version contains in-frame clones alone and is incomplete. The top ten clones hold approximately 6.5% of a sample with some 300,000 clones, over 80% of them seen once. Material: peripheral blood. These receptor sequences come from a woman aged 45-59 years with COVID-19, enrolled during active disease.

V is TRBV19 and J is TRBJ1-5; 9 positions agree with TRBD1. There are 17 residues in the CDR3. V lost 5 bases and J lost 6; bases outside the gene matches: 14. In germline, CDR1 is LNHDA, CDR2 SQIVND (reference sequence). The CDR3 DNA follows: TGTGCCAGTAGTGATGGACAGGGGAATTTTGGGGGTCAGCCCCAGCATTTT. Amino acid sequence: CASSDGQGNFGGQPQHF. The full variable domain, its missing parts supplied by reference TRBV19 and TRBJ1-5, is DGGITQSPKYLFRKEGQNVTLSCEQNLNHDAMYWYRQDPGQGLRLIYYSQIVNDFQKGDIAEGYSVSREKKESFPLTVTSAQKNPTAFYLCASSDGQGNFGGQPQHFGDGTRLSIL.

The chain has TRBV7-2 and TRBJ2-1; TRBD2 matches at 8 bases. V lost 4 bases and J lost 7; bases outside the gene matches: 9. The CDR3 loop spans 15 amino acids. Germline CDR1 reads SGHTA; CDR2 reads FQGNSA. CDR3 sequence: CASSSRISGKNEQFF. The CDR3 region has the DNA TGTGCCAGCAGCTCCCGGATTAGCGGGAAGAATGAGCAGTTCTTC. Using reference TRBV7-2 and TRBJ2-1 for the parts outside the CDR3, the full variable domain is GAGVSQSPSNKVTEKGKDVELRCDPISGHTALYWYRQSLGQGLEFLIYFQGNSAPDKSGLPSDRFSAERTGGSVSTLTIQRTQQEDSAVYLCASSSRISGKNEQFFGPGTRLTVL.

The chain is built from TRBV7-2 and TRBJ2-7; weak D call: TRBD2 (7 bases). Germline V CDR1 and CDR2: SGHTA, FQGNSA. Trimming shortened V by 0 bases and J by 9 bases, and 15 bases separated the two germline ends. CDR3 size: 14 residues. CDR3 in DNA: TGTGCCAGCAGCTTAGCGGGGGGGCTCCTCGGGCAGTACTTC. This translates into CASSLAGGLLGQYF.

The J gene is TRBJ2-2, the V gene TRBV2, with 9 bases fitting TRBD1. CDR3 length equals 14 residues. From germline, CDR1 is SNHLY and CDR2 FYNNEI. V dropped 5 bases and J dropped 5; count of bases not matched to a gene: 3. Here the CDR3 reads CASSRQGGTGELFF. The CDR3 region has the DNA TGTGCCAGCAGTCGACAGGGGGGGACCGGGGAGCTGTTTTTT.

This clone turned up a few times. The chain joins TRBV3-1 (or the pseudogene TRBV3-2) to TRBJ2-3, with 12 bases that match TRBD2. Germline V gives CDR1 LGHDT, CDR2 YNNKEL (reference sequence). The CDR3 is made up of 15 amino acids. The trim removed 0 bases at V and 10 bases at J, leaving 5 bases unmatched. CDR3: CASSQDLAGGPSQYF. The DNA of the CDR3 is TGTGCCAGCAGCCAAGATCTAGCGGGAGGGCCTTCGCAGTATTTT.

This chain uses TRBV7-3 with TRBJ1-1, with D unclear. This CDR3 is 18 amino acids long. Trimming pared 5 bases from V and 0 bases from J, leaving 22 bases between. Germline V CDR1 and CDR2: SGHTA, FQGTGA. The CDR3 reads CASSPKPPVSVLNTEAFF. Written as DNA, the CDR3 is TGTGCCAGCAGCCCTAAACCCCCCGTTTCGGTCTTGAACACTGAAGCTTTCTTT.

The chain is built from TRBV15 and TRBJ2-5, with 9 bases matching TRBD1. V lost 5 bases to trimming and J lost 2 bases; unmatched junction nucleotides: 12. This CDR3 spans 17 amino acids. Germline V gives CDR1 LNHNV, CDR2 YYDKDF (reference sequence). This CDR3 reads CATSGGHRGRLQETQYF. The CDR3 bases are TGTGCCACCAGCGGCGGACACAGGGGGCGCTTGCAAGAGACCCAGTACTTC.

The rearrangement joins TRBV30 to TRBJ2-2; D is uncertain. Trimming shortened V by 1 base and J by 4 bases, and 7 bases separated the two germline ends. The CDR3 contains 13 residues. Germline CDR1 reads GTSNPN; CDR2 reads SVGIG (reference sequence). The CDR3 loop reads CAWSDHSTGELFF. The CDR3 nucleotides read TGTGCCTGGAGTGATCACTCCACCGGGGAGCTGTTTTTT.

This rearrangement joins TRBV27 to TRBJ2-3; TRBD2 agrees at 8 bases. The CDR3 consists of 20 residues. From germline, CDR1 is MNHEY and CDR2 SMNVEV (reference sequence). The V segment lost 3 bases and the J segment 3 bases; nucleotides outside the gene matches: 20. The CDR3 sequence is CASSFRGGRAGPLGTDTQYF. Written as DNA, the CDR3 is TGTGCCAGCAGTTTCCGGGGGGGTCGGGCAGGACCCCTAGGGACAGATACGCAGTATTTT.

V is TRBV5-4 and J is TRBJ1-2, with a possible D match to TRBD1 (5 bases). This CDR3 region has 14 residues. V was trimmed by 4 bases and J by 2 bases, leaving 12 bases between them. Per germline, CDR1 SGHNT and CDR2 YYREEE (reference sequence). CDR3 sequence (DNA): TGTGCCAGCAGCCCCGGGGGGGGGAACTATGGCTACACCTTC. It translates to CASSPGGGNYGYTF.

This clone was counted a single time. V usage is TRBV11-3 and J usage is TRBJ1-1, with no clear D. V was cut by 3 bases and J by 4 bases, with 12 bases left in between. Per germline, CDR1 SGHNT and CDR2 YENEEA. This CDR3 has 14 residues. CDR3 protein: CASSFGGGGTEAFF. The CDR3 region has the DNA TGTGCCAGCAGCTTCGGAGGCGGTGGCACTGAAGCTTTCTTT.

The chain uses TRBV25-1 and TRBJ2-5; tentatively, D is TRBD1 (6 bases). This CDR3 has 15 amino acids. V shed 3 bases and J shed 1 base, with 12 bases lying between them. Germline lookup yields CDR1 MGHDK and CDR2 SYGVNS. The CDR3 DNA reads TGTGCCAGCAGTGATTACAGGGCCCTCCAAGAGACCCAGTACTTC. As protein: CASSDYRALQETQYF.

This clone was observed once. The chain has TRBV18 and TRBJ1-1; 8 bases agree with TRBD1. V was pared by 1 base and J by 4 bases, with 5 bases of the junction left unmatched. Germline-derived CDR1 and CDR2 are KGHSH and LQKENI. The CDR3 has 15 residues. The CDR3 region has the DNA TGTGCCAGCTCACCACTGAGCGGACAGGGCACTGAAGCTTTCTTT. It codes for CASSPLSGQGTEAFF.

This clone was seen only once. As DNA, the CDR3 is TGTGCCAGCAGCTTATCCGGGAATCCCTACGAGCAGTACTTC. Amino acids: CASSLSGNPYEQYF. This chain joins TRBV7-2 and TRBJ2-7, with a weak D call TRBD2 (5 bases). Germline V lookup: CDR1 SGHTA, CDR2 FQGNSA. This CDR3 is 14 amino acids long. Trimming took off 2 bases at V and 2 bases at J, with 10 bases between the two ends.

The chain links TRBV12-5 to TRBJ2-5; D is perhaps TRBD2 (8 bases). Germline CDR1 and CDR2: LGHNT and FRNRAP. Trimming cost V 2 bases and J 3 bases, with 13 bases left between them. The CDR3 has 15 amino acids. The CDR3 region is CASGLREGQKETQYF. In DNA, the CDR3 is TGTGCTAGTGGTTTGCGGGAGGGACAGAAAGAGACCCAGTACTTC.

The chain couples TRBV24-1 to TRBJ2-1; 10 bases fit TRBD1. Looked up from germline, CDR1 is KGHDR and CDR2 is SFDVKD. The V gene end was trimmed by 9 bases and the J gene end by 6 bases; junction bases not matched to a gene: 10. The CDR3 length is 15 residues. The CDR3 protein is CATRTGTGATNEQFF. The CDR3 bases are TGTGCCACCCGTACCGGGACAGGGGCCACCAATGAGCAGTTCTTC.

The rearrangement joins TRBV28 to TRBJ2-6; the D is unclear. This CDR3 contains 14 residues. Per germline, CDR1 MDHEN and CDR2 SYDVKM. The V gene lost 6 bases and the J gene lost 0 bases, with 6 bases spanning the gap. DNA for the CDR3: TGTGCCAGCAGCGAGAGCTCTGGGGCCAACGTCCTGACTTTC. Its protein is CASSESSGANVLTF.

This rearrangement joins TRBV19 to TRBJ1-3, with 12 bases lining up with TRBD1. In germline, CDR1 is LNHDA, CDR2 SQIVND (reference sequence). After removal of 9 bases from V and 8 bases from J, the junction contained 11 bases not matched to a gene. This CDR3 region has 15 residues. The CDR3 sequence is CASKRPGQGADTIYF. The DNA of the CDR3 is TGTGCCAGCAAACGCCCGGGACAGGGGGCGGACACCATATATTTT.

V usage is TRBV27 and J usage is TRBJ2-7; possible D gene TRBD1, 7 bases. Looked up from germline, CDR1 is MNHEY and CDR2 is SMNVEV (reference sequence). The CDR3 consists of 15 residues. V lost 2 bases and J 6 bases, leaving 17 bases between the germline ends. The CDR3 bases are TGTGCCAGCAGTTTAGCGGGGACAGCAGCTGGCGAGCAGTACTTC. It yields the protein CASSLAGTAAGEQYF.

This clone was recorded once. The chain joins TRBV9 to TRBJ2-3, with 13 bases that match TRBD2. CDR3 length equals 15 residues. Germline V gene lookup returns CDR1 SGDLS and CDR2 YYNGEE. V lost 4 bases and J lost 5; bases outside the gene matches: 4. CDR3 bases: TGTGCCAGCAGCCGACTAGCGGGAGGTGTAGATACGCAGTATTTT. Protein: CASSRLAGGVDTQYF.

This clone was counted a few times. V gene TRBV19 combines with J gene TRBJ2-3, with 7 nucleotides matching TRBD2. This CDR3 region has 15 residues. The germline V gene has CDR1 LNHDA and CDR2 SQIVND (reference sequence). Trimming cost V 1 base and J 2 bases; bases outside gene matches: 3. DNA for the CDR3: TGTGCCAGTAGTATAGGAGGGAGGGACACAGATACGCAGTATTTT. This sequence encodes CASSIGGRDTDTQYF.